This passage covers 8 T cell receptor beta chains from one sample sequenced in a study of cytomegalovirus exposure and HLA in healthy donors. The PCR used 60 Vbeta and 13 Jbeta primers. The assay was immunoSEQ multiplex PCR, and TCRdb's table has in-frame clones only and misses some. The repertoire consists of 55,000 to 75,000 clones, with 55% to 75% occurring once and the leading ten covering around a sixth. The source material was PBMCs. The source of these receptors is a man aged 40-55 years in good health and CMV-seropositive.

J is TRBJ2-3 and V is TRBV5-4; 12 nucleotides match TRBD2. The J segment lost 2 bases and the V segment lost 4 bases, leaving 5 bases of the junction unmatched. CDR1 and CDR2 from the germline V gene are SGHNT and YYREEE (reference sequence). The CDR3 length is 16 residues. The CDR3 DNA is TGTGCCAGCAGCAAAGGACTAGCGGGATTCACAGATACGCAGTATTTT. It encodes CASSKGLAGFTDTQYF. Variable domain in full (rest from reference TRBV5-4 and TRBJ2-3): ETGVTQSPTHLIKTRGQQVTLRCSSQSGHNTVSWYQQALGQGPQFIFQYYREEENGRGNFPPRFSGLQFPNYSSELNVNALELDDSALYLCASSKGLAGFTDTQYFGPGTRLTVL.

The chain combines TRBV7-8 with TRBJ1-1; 8 bases are shared with TRBD1. This CDR3 has 15 amino acids. Germline loops: CDR1 SGHVS, CDR2 FQNEAQ. Trimming cost V 2 bases and J 4 bases; bases outside gene matches: 6. In nucleotides, the CDR3 is TGTGCCAGCAGCTTAATCCAGGGGGCCGGCACTGAAGCTTTCTTT. Translating it yields CASSLIQGAGTEAFF.

This chain links TRBV6-5 with TRBJ2-2; D is ambiguous. Germline lookup yields CDR1 MNHEY and CDR2 SVGAGI. The CDR3 covers 12 residues. The V end lost 6 bases, the J end lost 4 bases, and 6 bases lay between the germline ends. In DNA form, the CDR3 reads TGTGCCAGCAGCCTGAGCACCGGGGAGCTGTTTTTT. It codes for CASSLSTGELFF.

CDR3 DNA: TGTGCCAGCAATTCCGACAGCTATAGCAATCAGCCCCAGCATTTT. As protein: CASNSDSYSNQPQHF. V usage is TRBV28 and J usage is TRBJ1-5; weak D call: TRBD1 (5 bases). V was cut by 7 bases and J by 0 bases, with 13 bases left in between. CDR1 MDHEN and CDR2 SYDVKM come from the germline V gene. This CDR3 spans 15 amino acids.

This clone was observed a few times. The V and J genes are TRBV7-8 and TRBJ2-3, with TRBD1 identical over 10 bases. The CDR3 length is 16 residues. V lost 5 bases and J lost 0; bases outside the gene matches: 5. Germline V lookup: CDR1 SGHVS, CDR2 FQNEAQ. The CDR3: CASSPGQGISTDTQYF. The CDR3 coding sequence is TGTGCCAGCAGCCCGGGACAGGGGATCAGCACAGATACGCAGTATTTT.

This clone was recorded a few times. V gene TRBV18 combines with J gene TRBJ1-1; the D gene is possibly TRBD1 (6 bases). The CDR3 spans 15 residues. Germline lookup yields CDR1 KGHSH and CDR2 LQKENI. V dropped 3 bases and J dropped 1 base, with 12 bases sitting between them. The CDR3 DNA reads as TGTGCCAGCTCACCCCAAGCAGGGGAGAACACTGAAGCTTTCTTT. Protein product: CASSPQAGENTEAFF.

The rearrangement uses TRBV28 and TRBJ2-1; 13 positions match TRBD2. The germline CDR1 and CDR2 sequences are MDHEN and SYDVKM. The V gene end was trimmed by 7 bases and the J gene end by 4 bases; junction bases not matched to a gene: 4. There are 15 residues in the CDR3. Here the CDR3 DNA reads TGTGCCAGCACTGGACTAGCGGGAGCATACAATGAGCAGTTCTTC. Translation: CASTGLAGAYNEQFF.

V and J are TRBV6-6 and TRBJ1-6, with 7 bases aligning to TRBD1. The CDR3 covers 15 residues. Germline V lookup: CDR1 MNHNY, CDR2 SVGAGI (reference sequence). The V gene end was trimmed by 5 bases and the J gene end by 2 bases; junction bases not matched to a gene: 3. The CDR3 DNA reads TGTGCCAGCAGTCCTGGACAGGCCTATAATTCACCCCTCCACTTT. Protein product: CASSPGQAYNSPLHF.